This T cell receptor (beta chain) was recorded in a study of CD4+ T cells in melanoma. General study results and limits: In melanoma, neoantigen-specific CD4+ T cells reportedly differed in differentiation state. CD8+ T cell, macrophage and B cell function reportedly correlated with neoantigen-specific CD4+ T cells.

TCRdb's copy holds only in-frame clones and misses some; the assay was immunoSEQ multiplex PCR. In the table there are 50,000 to 60,000 clones, roughly three quarters of which are singletons. As for this clone: Antigen specificity is unknown.

The source is a human donor with melanoma. Sequenced sample: tumor tissue.

CDR3 in amino acids: CASSLEPRGGQPQHF. The CDR3 coding sequence is TGCGCCAGCAGCTTGGAGCCCAGGGGAGGACAGCCCCAGCATTTT. The chain recombines TRBV5-1 with TRBJ1-5; D possibly corresponds to TRBD1 (6 bases). The germline CDR1 and CDR2 sequences are SGHRS and YFSETQ. The CDR3 runs to 15 residues. Trimming took off 0 bases at V and 7 bases at J, with 14 bases between the two ends.